This TCR beta chain is drawn from a study of blood T cell repertoires in COVID-19. Study-level information: Some COVID-19 samples were acute and others convalescent; all came from the United States, Italy and Spain.

Assignments of participants to cohorts depended upon their own reported clinical history. After removal of 5 bases from V and 3 bases from J, the junction contained 5 bases not matched to a gene. Germline V gene lookup returns CDR1 LGHDT and CDR2 YNNKEL (reference sequence). CDR3 length equals 16 residues. TCRdb's table, derived via immunoSEQ multiplex PCR, lists solely in-frame clones and lacks some. The sample holds hundreds of thousands of clones, around 90% seen once. The chain uses TRBV3-1 (or the pseudogene TRBV3-2) and TRBJ2-6; 9 bases are shared with TRBD1. This clonotype originated in a woman aged 18-29 years with acute COVID-19. The sequenced sample was PBMCs or T cells enriched from blood (not recorded which). CDR3 coding DNA: TGTGCCAGCAGCAACACAGGGGGCGGTGGGGCCAACGTCCTGACTTTC. It is translated as CASSNTGGGGANVLTF.